This TCR beta chain is from a study of T-cell reconstitution after alpha-beta-depleted transplantation in children. A TCRbeta library incorporating unique molecular identifiers was prepared. TCRdb ran MiXCR on the PCR reads and lists one entry per CDR3 protein. The table lists more than 450,000 distinct CDR3 sequences, about 16% of them singletons. The CDR3 has 13 amino acids. Trimming shortened V by 5 bases and J by 0 bases, and 7 bases separated the two germline ends. This clonotype has just a few counts. The source is a human donor who donated a stem cell graft to a child with acute lymphoblastic leukemia. This material consisted of PBMCs from the stem cell graft donor, taken from the stem cell graft. The chain has TRBV12-3 or TRBV12-4 and TRBJ1-1; D unresolved. The chain's CDR3 is CASSRPVNTEAFF. The CDR3 DNA follows: TGTGCCAGCAGTCGCCCGGTGAACACTGAAGCTTTCTTT.